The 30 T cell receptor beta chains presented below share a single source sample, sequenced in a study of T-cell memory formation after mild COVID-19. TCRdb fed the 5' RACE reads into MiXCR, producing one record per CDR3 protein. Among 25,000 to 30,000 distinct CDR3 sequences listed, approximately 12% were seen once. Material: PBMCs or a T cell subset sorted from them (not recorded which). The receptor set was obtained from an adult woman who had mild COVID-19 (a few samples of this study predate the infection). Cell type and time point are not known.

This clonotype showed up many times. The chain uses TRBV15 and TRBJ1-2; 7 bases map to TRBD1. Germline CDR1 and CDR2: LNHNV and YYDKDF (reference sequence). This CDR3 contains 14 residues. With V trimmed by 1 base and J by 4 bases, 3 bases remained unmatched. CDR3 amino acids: CATSRGQGAYGYTF. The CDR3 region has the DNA TGTGCCACCAGCAGAGGACAGGGAGCCTATGGCTACACCTTC.

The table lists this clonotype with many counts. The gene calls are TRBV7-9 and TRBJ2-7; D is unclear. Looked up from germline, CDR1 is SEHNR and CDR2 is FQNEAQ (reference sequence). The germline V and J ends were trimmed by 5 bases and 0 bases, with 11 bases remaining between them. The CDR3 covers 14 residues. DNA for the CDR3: TGTGCCAGCAGCAACAGTGATAGCTCCTACGAGCAGTACTTC. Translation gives CASSNSDSSYEQYF.

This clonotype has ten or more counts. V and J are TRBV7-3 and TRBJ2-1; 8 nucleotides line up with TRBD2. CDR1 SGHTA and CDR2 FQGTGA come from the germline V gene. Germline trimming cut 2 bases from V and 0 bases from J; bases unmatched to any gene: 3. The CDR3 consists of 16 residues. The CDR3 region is CASSLGAGGSYNEQFF. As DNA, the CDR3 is TGTGCCAGCAGCTTAGGGGCGGGGGGCTCCTACAATGAGCAGTTCTTC.

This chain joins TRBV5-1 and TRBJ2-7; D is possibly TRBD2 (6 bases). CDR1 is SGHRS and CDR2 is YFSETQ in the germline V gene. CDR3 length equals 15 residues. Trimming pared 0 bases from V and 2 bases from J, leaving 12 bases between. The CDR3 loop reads CASSLGQGLAYEQYF. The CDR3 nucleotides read TGCGCCAGCAGCTTGGGCCAGGGACTCGCCTACGAGCAGTACTTC.

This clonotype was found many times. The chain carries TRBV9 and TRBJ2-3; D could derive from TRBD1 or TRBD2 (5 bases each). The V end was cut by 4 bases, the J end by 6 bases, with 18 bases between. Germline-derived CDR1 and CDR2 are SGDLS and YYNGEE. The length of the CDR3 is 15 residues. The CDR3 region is CASSPGPDVMDTQYF. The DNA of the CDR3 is TGTGCCAGCAGCCCGGGACCCGACGTAATGGATACGCAGTATTTT. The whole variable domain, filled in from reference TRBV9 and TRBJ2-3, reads DSGVTQTPKHLITATGQRVTLRCSPRSGDLSVYWYQQSLDQGLQFLIQYYNGEERAKGNILERFSAQQFPDLHSELNLSSLELGDSALYFCASSPGPDVMDTQYFGPGTRLTVL.

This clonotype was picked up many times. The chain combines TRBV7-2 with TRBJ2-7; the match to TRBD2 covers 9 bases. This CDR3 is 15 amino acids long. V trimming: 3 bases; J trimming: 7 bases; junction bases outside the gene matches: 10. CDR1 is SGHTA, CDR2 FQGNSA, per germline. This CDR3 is CASSFPSGISGEQYF. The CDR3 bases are TGTGCCAGCAGCTTCCCTAGCGGGATCTCTGGGGAGCAGTACTTC.

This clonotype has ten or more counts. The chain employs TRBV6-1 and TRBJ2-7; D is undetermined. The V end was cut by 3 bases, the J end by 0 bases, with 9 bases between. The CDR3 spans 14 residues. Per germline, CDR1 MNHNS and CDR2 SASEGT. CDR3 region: CASSEWSSSYEQYF. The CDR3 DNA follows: TGTGCCAGCAGTGAGTGGTCGAGCTCCTACGAGCAGTACTTC.

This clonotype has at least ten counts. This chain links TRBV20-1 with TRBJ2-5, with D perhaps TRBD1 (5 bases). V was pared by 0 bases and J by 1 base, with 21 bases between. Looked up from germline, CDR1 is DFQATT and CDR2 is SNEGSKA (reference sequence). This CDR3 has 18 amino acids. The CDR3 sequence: CSARDGSVGRAIQETQYF. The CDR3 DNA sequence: TGCAGTGCTAGAGATGGATCCGTGGGCAGGGCCATCCAAGAGACCCAGTACTTC.

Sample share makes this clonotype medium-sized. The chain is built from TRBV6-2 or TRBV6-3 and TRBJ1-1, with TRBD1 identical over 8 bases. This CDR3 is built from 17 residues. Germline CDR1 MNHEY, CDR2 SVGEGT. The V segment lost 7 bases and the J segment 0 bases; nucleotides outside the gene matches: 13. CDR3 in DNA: TGTGCCAGCACCCGAGGACAGGGAGTTCGCATGAACACTGAAGCTTTCTTT. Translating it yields CASTRGQGVRMNTEAFF.

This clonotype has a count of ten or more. The CDR3 nucleotides read TGTGCCACCAGCAGAGGAGCCCCCGGATCAGATACGCAGTATTTT. It translates to CATSRGAPGSDTQYF. The chain couples TRBV15 to TRBJ2-3; D is uncertain. Trimming took 1 base from V and 4 from J, leaving 12 bases between them. The CDR3 has 15 amino acids. In germline, CDR1 is LNHNV, CDR2 YYDKDF (reference sequence).

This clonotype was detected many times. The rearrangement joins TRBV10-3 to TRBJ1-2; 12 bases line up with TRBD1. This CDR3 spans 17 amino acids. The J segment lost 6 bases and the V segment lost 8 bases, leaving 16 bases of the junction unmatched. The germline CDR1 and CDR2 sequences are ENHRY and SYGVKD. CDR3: CAILEDRDRGRFHGYTF. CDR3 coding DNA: TGTGCCATCCTCGAGGACCGGGACAGGGGGCGCTTTCATGGCTACACCTTC.

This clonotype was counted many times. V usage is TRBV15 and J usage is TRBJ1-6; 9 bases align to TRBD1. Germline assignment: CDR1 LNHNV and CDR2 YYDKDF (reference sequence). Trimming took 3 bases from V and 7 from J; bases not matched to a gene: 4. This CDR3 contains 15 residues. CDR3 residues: CATSSYDRGNSPLHF. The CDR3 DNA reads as TGTGCCACCAGCAGTTACGACAGGGGGAATTCACCCCTCCACTTT. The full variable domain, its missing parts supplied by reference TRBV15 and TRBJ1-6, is DAMVIQNPRYQVTQFGKPVTLSCSQTLNHNVMYWYQQKSSQAPKLLFHYYDKDFNNEADTPDNFQSRRPNTSFCFLDIRSPGLGDTAMYLCATSSYDRGNSPLHFGNGTRLTVT.

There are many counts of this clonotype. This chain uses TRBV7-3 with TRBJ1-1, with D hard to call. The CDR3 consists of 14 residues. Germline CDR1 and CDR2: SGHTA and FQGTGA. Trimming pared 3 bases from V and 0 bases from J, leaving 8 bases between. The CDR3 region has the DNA TGTGCCAGCAGCTTGGCGGCAGTGAACACTGAAGCTTTCTTT. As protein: CASSLAAVNTEAFF. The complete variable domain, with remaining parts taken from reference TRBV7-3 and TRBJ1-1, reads GAGVSQTPSNKVTEKGKYVELRCDPISGHTALYWYRQSLGQGPEFLIYFQGTGAADDSGLPNDRFFAVRPEGSVSTLKIQRTERGDSAVYLCASSLAAVNTEAFFGQGTRLTVV.

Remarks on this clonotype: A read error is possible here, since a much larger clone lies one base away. DNA for the CDR3: TGTGCAAGTCGCTTAGTACTAGCGGCAGTGCAGTACTTC. Its protein product is CASRLVLAAVQYF. The V gene is TRBV12-2, the J gene TRBJ2-7; the table gives TRBD2 as D, unverified against the DNA. TRBV12-2 is listed as a pseudogene. The CDR3 has 13 amino acids.

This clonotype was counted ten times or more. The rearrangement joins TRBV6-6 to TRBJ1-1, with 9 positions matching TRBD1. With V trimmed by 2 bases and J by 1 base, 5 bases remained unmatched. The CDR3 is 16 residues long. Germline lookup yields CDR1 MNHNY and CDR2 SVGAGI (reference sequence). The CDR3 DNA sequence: TGTGCCAGCAGTTACCCAGTGACAGGGGGGAACACTGAAGCTTTCTTT. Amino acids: CASSYPVTGGNTEAFF.

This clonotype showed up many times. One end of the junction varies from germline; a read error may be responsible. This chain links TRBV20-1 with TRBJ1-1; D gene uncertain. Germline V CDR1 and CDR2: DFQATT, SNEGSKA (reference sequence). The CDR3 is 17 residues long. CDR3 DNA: TGCAGTGCTAGAGACTCGGGAGGTTTGGGATTGAAGACTGAAGCTTTCTTT. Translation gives CSARDSGGLGLKTEAFF.

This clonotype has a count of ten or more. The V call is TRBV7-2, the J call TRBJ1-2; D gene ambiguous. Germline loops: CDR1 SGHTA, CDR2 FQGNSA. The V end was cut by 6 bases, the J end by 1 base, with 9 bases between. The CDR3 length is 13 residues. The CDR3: CASSVEGNYGYTF. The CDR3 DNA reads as TGTGCCAGCAGTGTCGAGGGTAACTATGGCTACACCTTC. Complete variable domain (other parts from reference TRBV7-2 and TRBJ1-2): GAGVSQSPSNKVTEKGKDVELRCDPISGHTALYWYRQSLGQGLEFLIYFQGNSAPDKSGLPSDRFSAERTGGSVSTLTIQRTQQEDSAVYLCASSVEGNYGYTFGSGTRLTVV.

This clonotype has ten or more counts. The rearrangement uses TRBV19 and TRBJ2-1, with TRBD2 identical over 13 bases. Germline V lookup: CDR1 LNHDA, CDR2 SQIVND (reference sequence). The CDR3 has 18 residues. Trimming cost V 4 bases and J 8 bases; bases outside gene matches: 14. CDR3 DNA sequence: TGTGCCAGTAGTAGTGCCACCCTACTAGCGGGAGGGGGTTATGAGCAGTTCTTC. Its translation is CASSSATLLAGGGYEQFF.

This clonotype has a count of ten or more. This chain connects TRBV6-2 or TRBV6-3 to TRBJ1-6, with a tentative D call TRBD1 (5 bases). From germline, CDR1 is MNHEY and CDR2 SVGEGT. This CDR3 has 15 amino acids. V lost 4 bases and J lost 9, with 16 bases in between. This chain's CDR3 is CASSSEETEASPLHF. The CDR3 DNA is TGTGCCAGCAGTTCCGAGGAGACAGAAGCTTCACCCCTCCACTTT.

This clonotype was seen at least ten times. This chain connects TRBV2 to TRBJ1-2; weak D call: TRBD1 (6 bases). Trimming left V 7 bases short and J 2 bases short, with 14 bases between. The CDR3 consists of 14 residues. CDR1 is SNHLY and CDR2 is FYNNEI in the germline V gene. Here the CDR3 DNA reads TGTGCCAGCACCGAACAGGGATCCAACTATGGCTACACCTTC. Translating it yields CASTEQGSNYGYTF.

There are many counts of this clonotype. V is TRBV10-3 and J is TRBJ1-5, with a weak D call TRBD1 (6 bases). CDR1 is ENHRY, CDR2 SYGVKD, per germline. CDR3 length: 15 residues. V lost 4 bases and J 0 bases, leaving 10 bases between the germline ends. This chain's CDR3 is CAISGPGDSNQPQHF. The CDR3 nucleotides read TGTGCCATCAGTGGACCAGGGGATAGCAATCAGCCCCAGCATTTT.

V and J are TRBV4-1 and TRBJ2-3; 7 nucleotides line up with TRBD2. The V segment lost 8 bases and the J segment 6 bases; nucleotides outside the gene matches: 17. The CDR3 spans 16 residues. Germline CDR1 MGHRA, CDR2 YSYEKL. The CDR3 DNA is TGCGCCAGCCGCGTCCGACTAGCTGGGAATGGGGATACGCAGTATTTT. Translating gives CASRVRLAGNGDTQYF.

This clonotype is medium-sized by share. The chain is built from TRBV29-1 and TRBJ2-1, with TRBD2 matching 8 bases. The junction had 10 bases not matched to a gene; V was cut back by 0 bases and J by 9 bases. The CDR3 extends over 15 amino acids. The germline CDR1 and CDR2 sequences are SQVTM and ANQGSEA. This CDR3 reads CSVEDFQREYGEQFF. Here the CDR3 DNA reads TGCAGCGTTGAAGATTTCCAGCGGGAGTACGGTGAGCAGTTCTTC.

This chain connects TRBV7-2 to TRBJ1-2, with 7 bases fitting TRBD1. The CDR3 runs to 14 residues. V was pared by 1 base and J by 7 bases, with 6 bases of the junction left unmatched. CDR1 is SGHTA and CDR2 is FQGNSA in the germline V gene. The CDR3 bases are TGTGCCAGCAGCTTAGAGACAGGGAACCGTGGCTACACCTTC. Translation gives CASSLETGNRGYTF.

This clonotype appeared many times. DNA of the CDR3: TGCAGTGCTAGTAATCGGGGACAGGGAAACTATGGCTACACCTTC. Its translation is CSASNRGQGNYGYTF. V usage is TRBV20-1 and J usage is TRBJ1-2; 9 bases match TRBD1. V was clipped by 3 bases and J by 2 bases; unmatched bases: 7. The V gene's germline CDR1 is DFQATT and CDR2 SNEGSKA (reference sequence). This CDR3 has 15 amino acids.

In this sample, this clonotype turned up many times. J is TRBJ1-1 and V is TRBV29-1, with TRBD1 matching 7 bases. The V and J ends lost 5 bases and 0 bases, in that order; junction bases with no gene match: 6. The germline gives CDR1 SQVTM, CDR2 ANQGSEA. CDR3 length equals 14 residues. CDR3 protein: CSVWTGVMNTEAFF. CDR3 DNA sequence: TGCAGCGTTTGGACAGGAGTTATGAACACTGAAGCTTTCTTT.

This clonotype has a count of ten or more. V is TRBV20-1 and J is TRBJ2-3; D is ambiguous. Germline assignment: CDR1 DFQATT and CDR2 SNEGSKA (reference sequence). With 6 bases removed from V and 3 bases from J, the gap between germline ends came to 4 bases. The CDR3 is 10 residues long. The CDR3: CSAWTDTQYF. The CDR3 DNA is TGCAGTGCCTGGACAGATACGCAGTATTTT.

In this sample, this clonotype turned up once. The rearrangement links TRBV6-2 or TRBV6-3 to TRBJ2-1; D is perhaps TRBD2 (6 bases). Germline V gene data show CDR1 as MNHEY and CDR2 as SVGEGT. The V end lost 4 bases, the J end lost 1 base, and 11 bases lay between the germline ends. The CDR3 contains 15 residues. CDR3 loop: CASSLAEPSYNEQFF. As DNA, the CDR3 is TGTGCCAGCAGTTTAGCGGAACCATCCTACAATGAGCAGTTCTTC.

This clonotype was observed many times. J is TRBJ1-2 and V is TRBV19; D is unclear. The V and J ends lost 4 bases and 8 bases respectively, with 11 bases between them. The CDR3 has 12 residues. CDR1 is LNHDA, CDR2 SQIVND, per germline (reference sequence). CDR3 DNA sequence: TGTGCCAGTAGTACAAGAGCCCCCGGCTACACCTTC. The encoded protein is CASSTRAPGYTF.

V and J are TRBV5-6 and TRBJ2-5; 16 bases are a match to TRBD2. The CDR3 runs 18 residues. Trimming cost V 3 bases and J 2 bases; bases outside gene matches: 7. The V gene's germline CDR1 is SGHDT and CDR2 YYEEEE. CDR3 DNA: TGTGCCAGCAGCTGGGTTCGGGGACTAGCGGGGGGGCAAGAGACCCAGTACTTC. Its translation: CASSWVRGLAGGQETQYF.